The clone carrying this TCR beta chain was seen at least ten times. This sample was taken from a study of early T cells in non-severe SARS-CoV-2 infection. Unique molecular identifier tags were affixed to discrete cDNA molecules. TCRdb re-analysed the 5' RACE reads in MiXCR, keeping a single row per CDR3 protein. The table includes about 22,000 distinct CDR3 sequences, 4.5% to 5% detected once. The receptor's source is an adult who was a healthcare worker with PCR-confirmed SARS-CoV-2 infection or an uninfected control (not recorded which). What was sequenced was whole blood.

The CDR3 DNA reads as TGTGCCAGCAGCCCCACCGGCGAGGAGCAGTACTTC. It specifies CASSPTGEEQYF. The V and J genes are TRBV11-2 and TRBJ2-7; D gene unclear. This CDR3 contains 12 residues. V was cut by 5 bases and J by 7 bases, with 12 bases left in between. From germline, CDR1 is SGHAT and CDR2 FQNNGV.